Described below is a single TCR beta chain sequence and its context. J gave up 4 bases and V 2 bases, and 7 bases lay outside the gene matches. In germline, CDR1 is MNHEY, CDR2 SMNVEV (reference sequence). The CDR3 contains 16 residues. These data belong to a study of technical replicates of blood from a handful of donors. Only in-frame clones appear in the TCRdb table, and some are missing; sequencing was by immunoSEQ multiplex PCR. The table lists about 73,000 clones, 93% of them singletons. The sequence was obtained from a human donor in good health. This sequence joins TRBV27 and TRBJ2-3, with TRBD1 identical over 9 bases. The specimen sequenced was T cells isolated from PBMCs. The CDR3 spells CASSLEQGARADTQYF. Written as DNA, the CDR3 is TGTGCCAGCAGTTTAGAACAGGGGGCGCGGGCAGATACGCAGTATTTT.